One sample yielded the 10 T cell receptor beta chains listed below, sequenced in a study of Graves' ophthalmopathy and Graves' hyperthyroidism. For repertoire sequencing, the TCR beta CDR3 regions were amplified from RNA transcripts. RT-PCR was first run with HTBI primers, then multiplex PCR in a second round. Via MiXCR, TCRdb re-called the multiplex PCR reads, giving one row per CDR3 protein. The sample lists about 740,000 distinct CDR3 sequences; roughly two fifths were seen once. The specimen was peripheral blood. Receptor source: an adult man with Graves' ophthalmopathy.

The rearrangement uses TRBV7-9 and TRBJ2-6; D might be TRBD1 (6 bases). The V gene's germline CDR1 is SEHNR and CDR2 FQNEAQ (reference sequence). The CDR3 totals 14 residues. V lost 5 bases, J lost 7 bases, and 12 bases lay in between. The CDR3 DNA sequence: TGTGCCAGCAGCACCACCGGGACAGCCAACGTCCTGACTTTC. Translated: CASSTTGTANVLTF.

The rearrangement uses TRBV29-1 and TRBJ1-1, with 7 bases that match TRBD1. The trim removed 7 bases at V and 0 bases at J, leaving 5 bases unmatched. CDR3 size: 13 residues. Germline CDR1 and CDR2: SQVTM and ANQGSEA. The CDR3 protein is CSGMGQMNTEAFF. The CDR3 DNA follows: TGCAGCGGTATGGGACAGATGAACACTGAAGCTTTCTTT.

The V gene is TRBV7-2, the J gene TRBJ2-5; 8 bases match TRBD1. Germline values: CDR1 SGHTA, CDR2 FQGNSA. The ends lost 6 bases at V and 11 bases at J; junction bases unmatched: 14. The length of the CDR3 is 14 residues. Here the CDR3 reads CASSASGGKDTQYF. The CDR3 DNA reads TGTGCCAGCAGTGCCTCAGGGGGCAAGGATACGCAGTACTTC.

This clonotype was detected only a few times. This chain uses TRBV6-6 with TRBJ2-5; TRBD1 aligns across 7 bases. The CDR3 is made up of 16 amino acids. Germline V gives CDR1 MNHNY, CDR2 SVGAGI (reference sequence). The V and J ends lost 0 bases and 1 base, in that order; junction bases with no gene match: 5. CDR3 residues: CASSYSGTAPQETQYF. The CDR3 region has the DNA TGTGCCAGCAGTTACTCCGGGACAGCACCCCAAGAGACCCAGTACTTC.

Comments on this clonotype: A much larger clone is a single base away; this may be a read error. The V and J genes are TRBV7-9 and TRBJ2-6; D is unresolved. CDR1 is SEHNR and CDR2 is FQNEAQ in the germline V gene (reference sequence). The CDR3 runs 15 residues. The V end lost 4 bases, the J end lost 2 bases, and 9 bases lay between the germline ends. CDR3 nucleotide sequence: TGTGCCAGCAGCTCGGAATCGCCTGGGGCCAACGTCCTGACTTTC. This codes for CASSSESPGANVLTF.

This clonotype was picked up many times. The chain combines TRBV10-3 with TRBJ1-2, with 10 bases identical to TRBD1. Germline V gene data show CDR1 as ENHRY and CDR2 as SYGVKD. J was trimmed by 8 bases and V by 6 bases; bases with no gene match: 15. There are 16 residues in the CDR3. The CDR3 is CAISATQGTGVSGYTF. The CDR3 DNA is TGTGCCATCAGCGCGACTCAGGGGACAGGGGTTAGCGGCTACACCTTC.

This clonotype has just a few counts. This chain connects TRBV7-2 to TRBJ1-6, with D hard to call. Germline assignment: CDR1 SGHTA and CDR2 FQGNSA. The CDR3 has 18 amino acids. The V end lost 5 bases, the J end lost 0 bases, and 17 bases lay between the germline ends. In DNA form, the CDR3 reads TGTGCCAGCAGCACACCCCCAGGAAGCCTCTCCTATAATTCACCCCTCCACTTT. Its translation: CASSTPPGSLSYNSPLHF.

This clonotype was detected only a few times. Here the CDR3 DNA reads TGCAGTGCTAGAGTCCCGGGACAGGGCTCTGGGGCCAACGTCCTGACTTTC. Its translation is CSARVPGQGSGANVLTF. V usage is TRBV20-1 and J usage is TRBJ2-6; TRBD1 aligns across 9 bases. The CDR3 is 17 residues long. V was clipped by 1 base and J by 0 bases; unmatched bases: 4. The V gene's germline CDR1 is DFQATT and CDR2 SNEGSKA (reference sequence).

Many counts were recorded for this clonotype. V is TRBV29-1 and J is TRBJ2-7; D is unclear. Germline V gene data show CDR1 as SQVTM and CDR2 as ANQGSEA. With 8 bases removed from V and 5 bases from J, the gap between germline ends came to 16 bases. The CDR3 runs to 12 residues. CDR3 sequence: CSLRDGTHEQYF. The DNA for the CDR3 is TGCAGCCTCCGTGACGGAACGCACGAGCAGTACTTC.

The sample holds many counts of this clonotype. V gene TRBV15 combines with J gene TRBJ2-7; tentatively, D is TRBD1 (6 bases). The CDR3 totals 14 residues. Trimming left V 0 bases short and J 6 bases short, with 12 bases between. The germline V gene encodes CDR1 LNHNV and CDR2 YYDKDF (reference sequence). CDR3 residues: CATSREWSGAEQYF. For the CDR3, the DNA is TGTGCCACCAGCAGAGAGTGGTCAGGGGCCGAGCAGTACTTC.